The 3 T cell receptor beta chains listed next were all sequenced from one sample in a study of technical replicates of blood from a few donors. Generated by immunoSEQ multiplex PCR, the TCRdb table keeps only in-frame clones and is missing some. The table records tens of thousands of clones, 94% of them present only once. The source material was T cells isolated from PBMCs. These receptors originate from a human donor in good health.

The J gene is TRBJ1-1, the V gene TRBV30, with 12 bases that match TRBD1. Germline V gene lookup returns CDR1 GTSNPN and CDR2 SVGIG (reference sequence). Germline trimming cut 1 base from V and 8 bases from J; bases unmatched to any gene: 8. The CDR3 is 15 amino acids. The CDR3 region is CAWSARWDRGLEAFF. For the CDR3, the DNA is TGTGCCTGGAGTGCCCGGTGGGACAGGGGGCTCGAAGCTTTCTTT.

V is TRBV7-8 and J is TRBJ2-3, with TRBD2 as a possible D gene (7 bases). CDR1 is SGHVS, CDR2 FQNEAQ, per germline. Trimming cost V 5 bases and J 5 bases, with 20 bases left between them. This CDR3 is built from 16 residues. CDR3 region: CASSQRVMGGRDTQYF. As DNA, the CDR3 is TGTGCCAGCAGCCAGAGGGTGATGGGGGGGCGAGATACGCAGTATTTT. Drawing the rest from reference TRBV7-8 and TRBJ2-3, the complete variable domain is GAGVSQSPRYKVAKRGQDVALRCDPISGHVSLFWYQQALGQGPEFLTYFQNEAQLDKSGLPSDRFFAERPEGSVSTLKIQRTQQEDSAVYLCASSQRVMGGRDTQYFGPGTRLTVL.

The chain employs TRBV5-6 and TRBJ1-2; D is undetermined. Trimming left V 3 bases short and J 4 bases short, with 19 bases between. Germline V CDR1 and CDR2: SGHDT, YYEEEE. This CDR3 has 16 residues. CDR3 bases: TGTGCCAGCAGCTCAATAACCCGGACTCGGGGCTATGGCTACACCTTC. Protein: CASSSITRTRGYGYTF.